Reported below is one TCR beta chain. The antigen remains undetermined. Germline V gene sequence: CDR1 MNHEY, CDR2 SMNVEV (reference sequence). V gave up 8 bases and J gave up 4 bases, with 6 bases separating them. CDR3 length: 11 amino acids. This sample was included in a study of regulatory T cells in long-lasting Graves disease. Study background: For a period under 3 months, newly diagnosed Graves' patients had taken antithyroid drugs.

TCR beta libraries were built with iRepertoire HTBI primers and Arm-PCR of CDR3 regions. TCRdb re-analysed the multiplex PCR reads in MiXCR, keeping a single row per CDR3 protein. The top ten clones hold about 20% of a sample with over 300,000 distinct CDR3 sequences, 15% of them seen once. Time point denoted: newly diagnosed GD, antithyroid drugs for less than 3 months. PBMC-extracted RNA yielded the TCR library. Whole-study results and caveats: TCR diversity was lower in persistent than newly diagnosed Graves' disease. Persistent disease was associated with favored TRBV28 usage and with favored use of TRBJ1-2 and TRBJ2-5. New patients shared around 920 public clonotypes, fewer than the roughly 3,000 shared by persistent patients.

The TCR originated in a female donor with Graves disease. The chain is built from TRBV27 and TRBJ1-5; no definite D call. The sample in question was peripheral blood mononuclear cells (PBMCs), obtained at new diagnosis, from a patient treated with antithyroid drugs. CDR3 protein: CASGINQPQHF. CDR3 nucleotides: TGTGCCAGCGGAATTAATCAGCCCCAGCATTTT.